These 29 T cell receptor beta chains originate from one sample sequenced in a study of T cell clonotyping in hematopoietic cell transplantation (dated by TCRdb to 2020 to 2022). Library preparation used the immunoSEQ multiplex PCR assay. TCRdb mirrors the immuneACCESS table, restricted to in-frame sequences. Some clones are absent from its copies; in checked studies, under half trace to an unresolved V gene, and the reason for the others is unknown. The sample contains 69,000 or so clones, approximately 94% of them found a single time. Roughly 1.7% of the sample rests with the top ten. Sequenced: peripheral blood mononuclear cells. The origin of the receptors is a man aged 50 to 59 in good health. Some clones in this sample may be carry-over from other donors' samples.

This clone was seen a few times. This rearrangement joins TRBV2 to TRBJ1-1; no firm D call. Per germline, CDR1 SNHLY and CDR2 FYNNEI. The CDR3 is made up of 11 amino acids. Trimming shortened V by 3 bases and J by 3 bases, and 2 bases separated the two germline ends. The CDR3 spells CASSEDTEAFF. The CDR3 nucleotides are TGTGCCAGCAGTGAGGACACTGAAGCTTTCTTT.

This sequence joins TRBV11-3 and TRBJ2-3; possibly TRBD1 for D (5 bases). Trimming took off 5 bases at V and 6 bases at J, with 18 bases between the two ends. This CDR3 region has 15 residues. Germline CDR1 and CDR2: SGHNT and YENEEA. The CDR3 DNA reads as TGTGCCAGCAGCCATAGGGGTGGCCCACAGGATACGCAGTATTTT. Amino acid sequence: CASSHRGGPQDTQYF.

The chain is built from TRBV5-1 and TRBJ1-2; 7 bases are a match to TRBD1. V shed 0 bases, J shed 3 bases, and the junction held 5 bases outside the gene matches. CDR1 is SGHRS and CDR2 is YFSETQ in the germline V gene. This CDR3 has 15 amino acids. The CDR3 loop reads CASSLEAGGYYGYTF. The CDR3 DNA is TGCGCCAGCAGCTTGGAGGCAGGGGGGTACTATGGCTACACCTTC.

This clone was detected a few times. The J gene is TRBJ1-1, the V gene TRBV7-2; unclear D gene. This CDR3 has 15 amino acids. Germline loops: CDR1 SGHTA, CDR2 FQGNSA. V gave up 1 base and J gave up 4 bases, with 13 bases separating them. The CDR3 spells CASSLDWGGSTEAFF. In nucleotides, the CDR3 is TGTGCCAGCAGCTTAGATTGGGGAGGGTCCACTGAAGCTTTCTTT. Full variable domain (missing parts from reference TRBV7-2 and TRBJ1-1): GAGVSQSPSNKVTEKGKDVELRCDPISGHTALYWYRQSLGQGLEFLIYFQGNSAPDKSGLPSDRFSAERTGGSVSTLTIQRTQQEDSAVYLCASSLDWGGSTEAFFGQGTRLTVV.

The chain combines TRBV27 with TRBJ2-7; 12 bases map to TRBD1. With 6 bases clipped from V and 3 bases from J, the junction kept 6 bases outside the gene matches. Germline V CDR1 and CDR2: MNHEY, SMNVEV (reference sequence). There are 15 residues in the CDR3. The CDR3: CASSRGTGGIYEQYF. The DNA for the CDR3 is TGTGCCAGCAGCCGTGGGACAGGGGGCATCTACGAGCAGTACTTC.

This rearrangement joins TRBV5-5 to TRBJ2-7; 12 nucleotides align to TRBD1. This CDR3 spans 16 amino acids. The junction had 12 bases not matched to a gene; V was cut back by 4 bases and J by 7 bases. CDR1 SGHKS and CDR2 YYEKEE come from the germline V gene (reference sequence). The CDR3 here is CASSLTVGQGAGEQYF. The CDR3 DNA reads TGTGCCAGCAGCCTGACCGTGGGACAGGGGGCGGGGGAGCAGTACTTC.

This clone was counted once. This chain connects TRBV7-9 to TRBJ1-1, with D perhaps matching TRBD1 (6 bases). The V end was cut by 5 bases, the J end by 1 base, with 11 bases between. The length of the CDR3 is 14 residues. Germline lookup yields CDR1 SEHNR and CDR2 FQNEAQ (reference sequence). The CDR3 sequence: CASSPGQTNTEAFF. DNA of the CDR3: TGTGCCAGCAGCCCCGGACAGACGAACACTGAAGCTTTCTTT.

The rearrangement uses TRBV4-1 and TRBJ1-5; possibly TRBD1 for D (5 bases). The CDR3 loop spans 15 amino acids. From germline, CDR1 is MGHRA and CDR2 YSYEKL. Trimming stripped 4 bases from V and 3 bases from J, with 13 bases between. In DNA, the CDR3 is TGCGCCAGCAGCCCCAGGGAAGGGATCAATCAGCCCCAGCATTTT. Protein product: CASSPREGINQPQHF.

The rearrangement joins TRBV7-6 to TRBJ2-2; the match to TRBD1 covers 9 bases. V was clipped by 1 base and J by 7 bases; unmatched bases: 4. CDR1 is SGHVS, CDR2 FNYEAQ, per germline. This CDR3 has 15 amino acids. The chain's CDR3 is CASSLETGGVGELFF. The CDR3 nucleotides are TGTGCCAGCAGCTTAGAGACAGGGGGTGTCGGGGAGCTGTTTTTT.

CDR3 in amino acids: CASSLLGSGGVDTQYF. CDR3 DNA sequence: TGTGCCAGCAGCTTACTTGGTAGCGGGGGGGTAGATACGCAGTATTTT. The chain combines TRBV7-3 with TRBJ2-3, with 11 bases fitting TRBD2. This CDR3 is 16 amino acids long. Trimming removed 2 bases from V and 5 bases from J; junction bases left unmatched: 6. The germline gives CDR1 SGHTA, CDR2 FQGTGA.

V gene TRBV28 combines with J gene TRBJ1-2; D gene uncertain. The germline gives CDR1 MDHEN, CDR2 SYDVKM. Trimming removed 5 bases at V and 4 bases at J, with 17 bases between. This CDR3 has 15 residues. CDR3 DNA sequence: TGTGCCAGCAGTCCAGCCGTTCTGAAACCCTATGGCTACACCTTC. This gives the protein CASSPAVLKPYGYTF.

The V call is TRBV6-5, the J call TRBJ1-2, with 10 bases identical to TRBD1. Germline values: CDR1 MNHEY, CDR2 SVGAGI. Germline trimming cut 2 bases from V and 2 bases from J; bases unmatched to any gene: 2. The CDR3 length is 15 residues. The CDR3 is CASSYTTGGNYGYTF. CDR3 nucleotides: TGTGCCAGCAGTTACACGACAGGGGGCAACTATGGCTACACCTTC.

The chain recombines TRBV11-1 with TRBJ2-2; 8 nucleotides match TRBD2. There are 17 residues in the CDR3. J gave up 6 bases and V 5 bases, and 14 bases lay outside the gene matches. CDR1 and CDR2 (germline): SGHAT, FQDESV (reference sequence). The CDR3 DNA reads TGTGCCAGCAGCCAAGGTCGGCGGGAGGTCAATGCCGGGGAGCTGTTTTTT. Translating it yields CASSQGRREVNAGELFF.

Written as DNA, the CDR3 is TGTGCCAGCAGTTACCAAGGACAGACCTACGAGCAGTACTTC. Amino acids: CASSYQGQTYEQYF. This chain connects TRBV6-6 to TRBJ2-7; D is possibly TRBD1 (6 bases). Germline V CDR1 and CDR2: MNHNY, SVGAGI (reference sequence). The CDR3 contains 14 residues. Trimming took 2 bases from V and 2 from J, leaving 10 bases between them.

The V call is TRBV18, the J call TRBJ2-5, with TRBD2 identical over 8 bases. The CDR3 has 14 amino acids. V shed 4 bases and J 2 bases; nucleotides not matched to a gene: 3. CDR1 is KGHSH and CDR2 is LQKENI in the germline V gene. The CDR3 protein is CASSQLAEQETQYF. CDR3 DNA: TGTGCCAGCTCACAACTAGCGGAGCAAGAGACCCAGTACTTC. Full variable domain (rest looked up from reference TRBV18 and TRBJ2-5): NAGVMQNPRHLVRRRGQEARLRCSPMKGHSHVYWYRQLPEEGLKFMVYLQKENIIDESGMPKERFSAEFPKEGPSILRIQQVVRGDSAAYFCASSQLAEQETQYFGPGTRLLVL.

CDR3 bases: TGTGCCAGCAGCGGGACAGGGCAAGAGACCCAGTACTTC. Protein product: CASSGTGQETQYF. V gene TRBV7-9 combines with J gene TRBJ2-5; 9 bases are shared with TRBD1. CDR3 length equals 13 residues. Trimming at V came to 5 bases and at J to 2 bases, leaving 0 bases not matched to a gene. The V gene's germline CDR1 is SEHNR and CDR2 FQNEAQ (reference sequence).

The chain uses TRBV6-5 and TRBJ2-7, with D possibly being TRBD1 or TRBD2 (5 bases each). CDR1 and CDR2 from the germline V gene are MNHEY and SVGAGI. The CDR3 is 16 amino acids. The V gene lost 1 base and the J gene lost 9 bases, with 22 bases spanning the gap. CDR3 in amino acids: CASSYLGLRGVGRQYF. The DNA for the CDR3 is TGTGCCAGCAGTTACTTAGGACTCCGGGGCGTGGGGCGGCAGTACTTC.

The chain carries TRBV27 and TRBJ2-7; TRBD1 aligns across 8 bases. This CDR3 is built from 15 residues. V lost 6 bases to trimming and J lost 3 bases; unmatched junction nucleotides: 10. In germline, CDR1 is MNHEY, CDR2 SMNVEV (reference sequence). The CDR3 bases are TGTGCCAGCAGAAAAGCCGGGACAGGTGACTACGAGCAGTACTTC. Translated: CASRKAGTGDYEQYF.

CDR3 in DNA: TGTGCCAGCAGCGACGACAGCAGTAATGAAAAACTGTTTTTT. It is translated as CASSDDSSNEKLFF. V usage is TRBV6-6 and J usage is TRBJ1-4, with a weak D call TRBD1 (5 bases). The V gene lost 6 bases and the J gene lost 4 bases, with 12 bases spanning the gap. CDR3 length: 14 residues. Germline CDR1 and CDR2: MNHNY and SVGAGI (reference sequence).

This chain connects TRBV6-6 to TRBJ2-1, with D perhaps TRBD1 (5 bases). Deletions cut 8 bases from V and 8 bases from J, with 13 bases between. Per germline, CDR1 MNHNY and CDR2 SVGAGI (reference sequence). The CDR3 covers 12 residues. CDR3 amino acids: CASDKRGDEQFF. The CDR3 DNA reads TGTGCCAGCGATAAAAGGGGTGATGAGCAGTTCTTC.

V usage is TRBV27 and J usage is TRBJ2-7; perhaps D is TRBD1 or TRBD2 (5 bases each). Per the germline V gene, CDR1 is MNHEY and CDR2 is SMNVEV (reference sequence). The CDR3 runs to 15 residues. The ends were cut back, 6 bases at V and 3 bases at J, with 18 bases in the middle. The CDR3, as DNA: TGTGCCAGCAGGTCAGGGTCGGGGAATCTCTACGAGCAGTACTTC. It encodes CASRSGSGNLYEQYF.

The CDR3 bases are TGCGCCAGCAGCGATGGACAGGTATCGTACGGTTCACCCCTCCACTTT. This sequence encodes CASSDGQVSYGSPLHF. The chain combines TRBV5-1 with TRBJ1-6; the match to TRBD1 covers 7 bases. V lost 4 bases and J lost 9; bases outside the gene matches: 13. The CDR3 is 16 residues long. In germline, CDR1 is SGHRS, CDR2 YFSETQ. Filled out from reference TRBV5-1 and TRBJ1-6, the complete variable domain reads KAGVTQTPRYLIKTRGQQVTLSCSPISGHRSVSWYQQTPGQGLQFLFEYFSETQRNKGNFPGRFSGRQFSNSRSEMNVSTLELGDSALYLCASSDGQVSYGSPLHFGNGTRLTVT.

V usage is TRBV5-4 and J usage is TRBJ2-7; 7 bases align to TRBD1. The ends lost 4 bases at V and 2 bases at J; junction bases unmatched: 9. Looked up from germline, CDR1 is SGHNT and CDR2 is YYREEE (reference sequence). CDR3 size: 15 residues. The CDR3 nucleotides are TGTGCCAGCAGCCCCGGGACAGAACAGACCTACGAGCAGTACTTC. This translates into CASSPGTEQTYEQYF. Using reference TRBV5-4 and TRBJ2-7 for the parts outside the CDR3, the full variable domain is ETGVTQSPTHLIKTRGQQVTLRCSSQSGHNTVSWYQQALGQGPQFIFQYYREEENGRGNFPPRFSGLQFPNYSSELNVNALELDDSALYLCASSPGTEQTYEQYFGPGTRLTVT.

This CDR3 is CAWTGGGETQYF. The CDR3 DNA reads as TGTGCCTGGACCGGAGGGGGAGAGACCCAGTACTTC. The V call is TRBV30, the J call TRBJ2-5; either TRBD1 or TRBD2 may fit D (6 bases each). Trimming removed 4 bases from V and 4 bases from J, with 10 bases in between. The CDR3 extends over 12 amino acids. In germline, CDR1 is GTSNPN, CDR2 SVGIG (reference sequence).

The chain joins TRBV2 to TRBJ1-1, with D uncertain. V was clipped by 6 bases and J by 1 base, with 9 bases between them. Germline CDR1 SNHLY, CDR2 FYNNEI. The CDR3 contains 13 residues. The CDR3 protein is CASRGVWNTEAFF. CDR3 DNA sequence: TGTGCCAGCAGGGGAGTTTGGAACACTGAAGCTTTCTTT.

V and J are TRBV30 and TRBJ2-7, with 9 bases fitting TRBD1. With 5 bases clipped from V and 4 bases from J, the junction kept 9 bases outside the gene matches. The germline CDR1 and CDR2 sequences are GTSNPN and SVGIG (reference sequence). This CDR3 is built from 14 residues. The CDR3 coding sequence is TGTGCCTGGGCCCCGGGACAGGGAACGTACGAGCAGTACTTC. This translates into CAWAPGQGTYEQYF. Drawing the rest from reference TRBV30 and TRBJ2-7, the complete variable domain is SQTIHQWPATLVQPVGSPLSLECTVEGTSNPNLYWYRQAAGRGLQLLFYSVGIGQISSEVPQNLSASRPQDRQFILSSKKLLLSDSGFYLCAWAPGQGTYEQYFGPGTRLTVT.

The chain recombines TRBV19 with TRBJ1-5; no definite D call. The CDR3 is 16 amino acids. Trimming took off 2 bases at V and 6 bases at J, with 17 bases between the two ends. Germline assignment: CDR1 LNHDA and CDR2 SQIVND (reference sequence). DNA for the CDR3: TGTGCCAGTAGTATATCCTCCGCGAGGGAAAGTCAGCCCCAGCATTTT. This sequence encodes CASSISSARESQPQHF.

Remarks on this clone: The junction differs from germline at one of its ends, possibly a read error. V gene TRBV4-2 combines with J gene TRBJ1-3, with TRBD1 identical over 8 bases. Germline-derived CDR1 and CDR2 are LGHNA and YNFKEQ. The CDR3 sequence is 12 residues long. This chain's CDR3 is CASSHPRTGQKF. DNA for the CDR3: TGTGCCAGCAGCCATCCAAGGACAGGGCAAAAATTT.

V usage is TRBV4-3 and J usage is TRBJ2-3, with unresolved D. V was trimmed by 3 bases and J by 0 bases, leaving 4 bases between them. Germline CDR1 reads LGHNA; CDR2 reads YSLEER. The CDR3 has 13 residues. CDR3 sequence (DNA): TGCGCCAGCAGCCAGGTTAGCACAGATACGCAGTATTTT. This encodes CASSQVSTDTQYF.